The sequence of this TCR beta chain was determined in a study of blood T cell repertoires in COVID-19. Per the original methods: Amplification of reference gene primers was used by the study to estimate nucleated cell counts. Assay: immunoSEQ multiplex PCR; the TCRdb copy retains only in-frame clones and omits some. V and J calls and clone size are those listed in that table; D and trimming were worked out from the DNA. The sample lists around 250,000 clones, 91% occurring once. The CDR3 has 14 amino acids. Germline CDR1 reads MNHEY; CDR2 reads SVGAGI. With V trimmed by 6 bases and J by 9 bases, 9 bases remained unmatched.

The TCR was taken from a human donor in a cohort exposed to, infected with or recovered from COVID-19 (not recorded which). The donor label of this sample is uncertain. The sequencing input was PBMCs or T cells enriched from blood (not recorded which). The V call is TRBV6-5, the J call TRBJ2-1, with 9 positions matching TRBD1. The CDR3 here is CASREGTGSCEQFF. CDR3 DNA sequence: TGTGCCAGCAGGGAGGGGACAGGGAGTTGTGAGCAGTTCTTC.